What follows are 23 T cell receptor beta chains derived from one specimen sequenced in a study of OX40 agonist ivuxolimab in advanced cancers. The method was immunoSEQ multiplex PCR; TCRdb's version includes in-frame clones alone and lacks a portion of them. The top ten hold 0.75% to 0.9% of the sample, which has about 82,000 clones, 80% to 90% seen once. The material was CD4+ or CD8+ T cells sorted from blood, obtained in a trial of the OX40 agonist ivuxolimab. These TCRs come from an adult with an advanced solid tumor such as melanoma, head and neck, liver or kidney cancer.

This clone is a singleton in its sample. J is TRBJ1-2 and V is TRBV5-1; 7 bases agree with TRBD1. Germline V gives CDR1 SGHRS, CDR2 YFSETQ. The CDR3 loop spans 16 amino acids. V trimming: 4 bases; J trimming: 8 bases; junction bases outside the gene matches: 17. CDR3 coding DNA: TGCGCCAGCAGCATCTCCGGACAGGTAGAGGTTGGCGGCTACACCTTC. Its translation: CASSISGQVEVGGYTF.

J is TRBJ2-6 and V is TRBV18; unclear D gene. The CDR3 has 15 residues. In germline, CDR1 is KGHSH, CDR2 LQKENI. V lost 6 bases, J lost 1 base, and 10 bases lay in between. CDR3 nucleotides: TGTGCCAGCTCCCCTCCTAGATCTGGGGCCAACGTCCTGACTTTC. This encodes CASSPPRSGANVLTF. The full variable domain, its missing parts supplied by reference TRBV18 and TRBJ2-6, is NAGVMQNPRHLVRRRGQEARLRCSPMKGHSHVYWYRQLPEEGLKFMVYLQKENIIDESGMPKERFSAEFPKEGPSILRIQQVVRGDSAAYFCASSPPRSGANVLTFGAGSRLTVL.

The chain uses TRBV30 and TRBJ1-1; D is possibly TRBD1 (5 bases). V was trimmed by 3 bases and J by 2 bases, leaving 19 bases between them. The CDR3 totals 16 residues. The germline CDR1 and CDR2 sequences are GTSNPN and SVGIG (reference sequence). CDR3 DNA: TGTGCCTGGAGACCCCGGGGGTTTTCTCCAAACACTGAAGCTTTCTTT. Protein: CAWRPRGFSPNTEAFF.

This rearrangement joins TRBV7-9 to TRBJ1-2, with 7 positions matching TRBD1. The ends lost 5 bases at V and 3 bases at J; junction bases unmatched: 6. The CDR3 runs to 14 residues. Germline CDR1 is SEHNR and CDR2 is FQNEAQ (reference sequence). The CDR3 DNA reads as TGTGCCAGCAGCCAGAACACAGGGGACTATGGCTACACCTTC. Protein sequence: CASSQNTGDYGYTF.

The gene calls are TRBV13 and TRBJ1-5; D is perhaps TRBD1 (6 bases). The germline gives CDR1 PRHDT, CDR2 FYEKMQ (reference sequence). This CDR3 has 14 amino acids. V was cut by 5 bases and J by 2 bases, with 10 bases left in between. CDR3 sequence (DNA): TGTGCCAGCAGCCGTTCAGGGGGCAATCAGCCCCAGCATTTT. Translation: CASSRSGGNQPQHF.

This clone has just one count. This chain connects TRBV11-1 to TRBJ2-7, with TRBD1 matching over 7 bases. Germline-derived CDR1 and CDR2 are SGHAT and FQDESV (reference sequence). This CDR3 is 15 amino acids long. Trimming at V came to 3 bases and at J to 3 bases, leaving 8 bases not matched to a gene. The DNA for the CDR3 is TGTGCCAGCAGCTTTAACCGGGACAGCGGCTACGAGCAGTACTTC. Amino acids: CASSFNRDSGYEQYF.

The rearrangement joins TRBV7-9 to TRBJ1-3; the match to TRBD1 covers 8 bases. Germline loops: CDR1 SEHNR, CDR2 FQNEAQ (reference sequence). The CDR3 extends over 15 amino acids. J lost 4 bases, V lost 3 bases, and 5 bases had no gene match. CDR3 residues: CASSFRTGQGNTIYF. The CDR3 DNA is TGTGCCAGCAGCTTTAGGACAGGGCAAGGAAACACCATATATTTT.

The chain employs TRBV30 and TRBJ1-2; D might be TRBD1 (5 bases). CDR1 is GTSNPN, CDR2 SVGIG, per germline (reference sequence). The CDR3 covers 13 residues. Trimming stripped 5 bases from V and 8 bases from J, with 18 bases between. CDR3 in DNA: TGTGCCTGGGGTGCTGGGGCCCCAGGCGGCTACACCTTC. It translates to CAWGAGAPGGYTF.

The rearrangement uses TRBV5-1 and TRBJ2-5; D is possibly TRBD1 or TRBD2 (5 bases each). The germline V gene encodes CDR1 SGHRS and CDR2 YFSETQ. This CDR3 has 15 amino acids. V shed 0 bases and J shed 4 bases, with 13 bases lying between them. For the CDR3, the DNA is TGCGCCAGCAGCTTGGCCGGGACCGCAGGAGAGACCCAGTACTTC. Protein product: CASSLAGTAGETQYF.

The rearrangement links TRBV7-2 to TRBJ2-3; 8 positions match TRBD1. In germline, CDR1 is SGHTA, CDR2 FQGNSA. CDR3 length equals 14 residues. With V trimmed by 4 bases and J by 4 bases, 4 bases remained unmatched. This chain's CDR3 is CASSSGQAPDTQYF. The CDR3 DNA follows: TGTGCCAGCAGCTCGGGACAGGCCCCAGATACGCAGTATTTT.

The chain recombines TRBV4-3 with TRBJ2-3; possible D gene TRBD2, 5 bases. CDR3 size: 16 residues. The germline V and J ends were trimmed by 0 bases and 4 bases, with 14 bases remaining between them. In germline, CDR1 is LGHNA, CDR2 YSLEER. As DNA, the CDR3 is TGCGCCAGCAGCCAAGACCGAGCTAGCATAGCAGATACGCAGTATTTT. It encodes CASSQDRASIADTQYF.

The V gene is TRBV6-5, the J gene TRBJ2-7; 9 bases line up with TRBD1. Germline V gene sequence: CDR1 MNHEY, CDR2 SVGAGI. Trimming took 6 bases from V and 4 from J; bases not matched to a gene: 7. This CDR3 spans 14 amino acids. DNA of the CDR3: TGTGCCAGCAGGGACAGGGGTTTCTCTTACGAGCAGTACTTC. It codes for CASRDRGFSYEQYF.

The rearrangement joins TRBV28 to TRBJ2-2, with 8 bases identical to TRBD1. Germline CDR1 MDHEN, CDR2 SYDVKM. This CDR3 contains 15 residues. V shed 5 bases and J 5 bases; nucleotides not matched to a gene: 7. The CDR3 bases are TGTGCCAGCAGTCTCGCAGGGGGCATTACCGGGGAGCTGTTTTTT. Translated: CASSLAGGITGELFF.

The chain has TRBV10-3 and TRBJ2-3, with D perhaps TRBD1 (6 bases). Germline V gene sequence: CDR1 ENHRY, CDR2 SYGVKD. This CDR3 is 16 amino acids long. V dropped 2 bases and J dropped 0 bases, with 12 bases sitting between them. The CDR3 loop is CAISEQDSRSTDTQYF. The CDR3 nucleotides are TGTGCCATCAGTGAGCAGGACAGTCGCAGCACAGATACGCAGTATTTT.

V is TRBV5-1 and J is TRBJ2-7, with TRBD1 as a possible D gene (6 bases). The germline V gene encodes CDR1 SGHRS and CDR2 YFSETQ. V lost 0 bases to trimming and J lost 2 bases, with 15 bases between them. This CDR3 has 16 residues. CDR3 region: CASSLGVGRGTYEQYF. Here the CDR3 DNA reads TGCGCCAGCAGCTTGGGGGTGGGCAGGGGCACCTACGAGCAGTACTTC.

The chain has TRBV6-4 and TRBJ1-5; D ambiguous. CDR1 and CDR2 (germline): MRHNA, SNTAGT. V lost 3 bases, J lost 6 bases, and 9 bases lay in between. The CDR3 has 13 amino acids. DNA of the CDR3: TGTGCCAGCAGTGAGGGTTGGGGTCAGCCCCAGCATTTT. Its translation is CASSEGWGQPQHF.

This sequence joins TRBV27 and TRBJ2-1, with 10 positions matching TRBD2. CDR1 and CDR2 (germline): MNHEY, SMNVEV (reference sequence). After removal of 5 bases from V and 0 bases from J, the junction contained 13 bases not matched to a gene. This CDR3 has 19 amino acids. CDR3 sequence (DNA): TGTGCCAGCAGTCCCAAGGGACTAGCGAACGCCGACTCCTACAATGAGCAGTTCTTC. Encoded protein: CASSPKGLANADSYNEQFF.

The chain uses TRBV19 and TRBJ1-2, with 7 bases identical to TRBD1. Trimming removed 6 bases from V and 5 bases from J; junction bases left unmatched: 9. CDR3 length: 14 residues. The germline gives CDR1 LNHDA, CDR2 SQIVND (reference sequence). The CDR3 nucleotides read TGTGCCAGTAGGCCGGACAGGCGGGCGTATGGCTACACCTTC. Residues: CASRPDRRAYGYTF.

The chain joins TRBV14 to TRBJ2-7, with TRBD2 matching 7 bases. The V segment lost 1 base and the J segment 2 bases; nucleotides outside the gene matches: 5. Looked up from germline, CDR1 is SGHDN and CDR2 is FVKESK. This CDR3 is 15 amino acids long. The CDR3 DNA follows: TGTGCCAGCAGCCAAGTAGTTGGACTAGCCTACGAGCAGTACTTC. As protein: CASSQVVGLAYEQYF. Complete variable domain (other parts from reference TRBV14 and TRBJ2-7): EAGVTQFPSHSVIEKGQTVTLRCDPISGHDNLYWYRRVMGKEIKFLLHFVKESKQDESGMPNNRFLAERTGGTYSTLKVQPAELEDSGVYFCASSQVVGLAYEQYFGPGTRLTVT.

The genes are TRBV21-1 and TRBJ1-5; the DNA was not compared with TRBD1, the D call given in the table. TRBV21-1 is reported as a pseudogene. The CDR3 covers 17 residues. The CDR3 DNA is TGTGCCAGCAGCCCCCCTCGGGACAGGGTAAGCAATCAGCCCCAGCATTTT. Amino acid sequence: CASSPPRDRVSNQPQHF.

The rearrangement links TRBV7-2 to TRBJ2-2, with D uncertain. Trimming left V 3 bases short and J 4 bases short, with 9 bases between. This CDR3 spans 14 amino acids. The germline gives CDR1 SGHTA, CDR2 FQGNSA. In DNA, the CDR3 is TGTGCCAGCAGCTTGGATAGTGGCACCGGGGAGCTGTTTTTT. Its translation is CASSLDSGTGELFF.

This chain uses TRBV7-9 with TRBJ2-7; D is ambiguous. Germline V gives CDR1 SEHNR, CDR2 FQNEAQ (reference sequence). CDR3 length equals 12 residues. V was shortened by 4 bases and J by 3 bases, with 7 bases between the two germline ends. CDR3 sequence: CASSSPSYEQYF. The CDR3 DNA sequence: TGTGCCAGCAGCTCCCCCAGCTACGAGCAGTACTTC.

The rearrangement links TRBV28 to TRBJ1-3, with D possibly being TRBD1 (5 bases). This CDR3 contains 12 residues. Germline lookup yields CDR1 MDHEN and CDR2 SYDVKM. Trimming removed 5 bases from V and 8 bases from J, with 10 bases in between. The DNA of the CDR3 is TGTGCCAGCAGTGCCAGGGCAGACACCATATATTTT. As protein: CASSARADTIYF.